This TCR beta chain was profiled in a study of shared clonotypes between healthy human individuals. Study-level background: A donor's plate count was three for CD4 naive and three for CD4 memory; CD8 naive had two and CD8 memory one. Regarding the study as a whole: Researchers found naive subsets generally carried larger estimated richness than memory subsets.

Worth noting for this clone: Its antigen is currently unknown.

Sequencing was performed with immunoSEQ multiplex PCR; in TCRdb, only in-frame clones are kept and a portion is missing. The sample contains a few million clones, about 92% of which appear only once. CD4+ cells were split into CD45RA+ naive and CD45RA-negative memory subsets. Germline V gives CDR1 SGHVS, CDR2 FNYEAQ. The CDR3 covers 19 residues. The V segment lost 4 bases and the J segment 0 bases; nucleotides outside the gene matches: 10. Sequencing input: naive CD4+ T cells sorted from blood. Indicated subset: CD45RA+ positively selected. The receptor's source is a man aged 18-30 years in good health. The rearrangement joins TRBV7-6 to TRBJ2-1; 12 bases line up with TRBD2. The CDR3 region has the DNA TGTGCCAGCAGCTCCCGGACTAGCGGGACCCTCAGCTCCTACAATGAGCAGTTCTTC. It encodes CASSSRTSGTLSSYNEQFF.